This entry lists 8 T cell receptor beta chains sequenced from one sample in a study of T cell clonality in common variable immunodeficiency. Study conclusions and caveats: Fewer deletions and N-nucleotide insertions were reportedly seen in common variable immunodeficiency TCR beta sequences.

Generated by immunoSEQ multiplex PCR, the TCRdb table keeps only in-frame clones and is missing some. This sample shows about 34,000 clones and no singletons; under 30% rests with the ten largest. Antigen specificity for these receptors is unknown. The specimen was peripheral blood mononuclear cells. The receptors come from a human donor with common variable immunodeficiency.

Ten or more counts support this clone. This CDR3 is CASSVGHRGGDTQYF. The part of the CDR3 DNA that was read is TGTGCCAGCAGCGTGGGACACAGGGGGGGAGATACG. V gene TRBV5-5 combines with J gene TRBJ2-3; D might be TRBD1 (8 bases). From the germline J gene comes the end of the CDR3, since the read stops 3 residues before it. V lost 4 bases to trimming and J lost 5 bases, with 17 bases between them. The germline CDR1 and CDR2 sequences are SGHKS and YYEKEE (reference sequence). The CDR3 spans 15 residues.

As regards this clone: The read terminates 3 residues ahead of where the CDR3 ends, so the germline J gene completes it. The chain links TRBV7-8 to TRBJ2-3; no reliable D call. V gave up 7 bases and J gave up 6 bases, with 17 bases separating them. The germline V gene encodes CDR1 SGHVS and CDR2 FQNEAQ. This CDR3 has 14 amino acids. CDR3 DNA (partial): TGTGCCAGCACCTATGTCCGCTTAGGGGATACG. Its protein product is CASTYVRLGDT. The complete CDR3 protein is CASTYVRLGDTQYF.

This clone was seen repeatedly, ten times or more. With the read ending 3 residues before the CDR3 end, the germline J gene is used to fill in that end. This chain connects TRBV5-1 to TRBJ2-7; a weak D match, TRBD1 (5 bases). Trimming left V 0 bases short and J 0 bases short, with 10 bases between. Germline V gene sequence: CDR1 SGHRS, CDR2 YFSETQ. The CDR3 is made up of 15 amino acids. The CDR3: CASSLGGGRSYEQYF. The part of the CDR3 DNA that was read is TGCGCCAGCAGCTTGGGGGGCGGACGCTCCTACGAG.

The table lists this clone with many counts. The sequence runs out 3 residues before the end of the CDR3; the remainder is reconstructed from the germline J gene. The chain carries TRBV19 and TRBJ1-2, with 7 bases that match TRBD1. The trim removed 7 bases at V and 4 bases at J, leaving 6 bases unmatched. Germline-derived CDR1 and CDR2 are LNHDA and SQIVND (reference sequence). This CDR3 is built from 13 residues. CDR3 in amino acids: CASTPTGIYGYTF. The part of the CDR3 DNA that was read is TGTGCCAGTACCCCGACAGGGATCTATGGC.

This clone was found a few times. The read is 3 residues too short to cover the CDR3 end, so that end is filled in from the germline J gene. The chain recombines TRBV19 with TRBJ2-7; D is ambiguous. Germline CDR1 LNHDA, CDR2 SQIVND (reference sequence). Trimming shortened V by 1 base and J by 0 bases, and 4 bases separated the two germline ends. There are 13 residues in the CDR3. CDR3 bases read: TGTGCCAGTAGTATAGGCGGCTCCTACGAG. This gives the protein CASSIGGSYE. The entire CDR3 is CASSIGGSYEQYF. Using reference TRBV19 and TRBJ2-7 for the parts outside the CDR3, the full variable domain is DGGITQSPKYLFRKEGQNVTLSCEQNLNHDAMYWYRQDPGQGLRLIYYSQIVNDFQKGDIAEGYSVSREKKESFPLTVTSAQKNPTAFYLCASSIGGSYEQYFGPGTRLTVT.

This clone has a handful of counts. CDR3 DNA (partial): TGTGCCAGTAGACTAGCGGGAGTGGAGACC. Amino acids: CASRLAGVET. The full CDR3 protein reads CASRLAGVETQYF. The chain links TRBV19 to TRBJ2-5; TRBD2 matches 11 bases. The CDR3 is cut off 3 residues early in the read; its end comes from the germline J gene. The ends lost 6 bases at V and 5 bases at J; junction bases unmatched: 2. This CDR3 is 13 amino acids long. Germline CDR1 is LNHDA and CDR2 is SQIVND (reference sequence).

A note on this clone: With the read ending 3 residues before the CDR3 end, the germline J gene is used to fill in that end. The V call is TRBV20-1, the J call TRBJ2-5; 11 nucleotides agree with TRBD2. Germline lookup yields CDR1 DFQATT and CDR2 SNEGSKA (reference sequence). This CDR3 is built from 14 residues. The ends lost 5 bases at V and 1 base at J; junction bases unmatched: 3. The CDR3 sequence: CSARLAGLQETQYF. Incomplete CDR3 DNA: TGCAGTGCTCGACTAGCGGGGCTCCAAGAGACC.

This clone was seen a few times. The CDR3 sequence is CASSGQGQNTEAFF. Incomplete CDR3 DNA: TGTGCCAGCAGCGGACAGGGACAGAACACTGAA. The gene calls are TRBV7-9 and TRBJ1-1; TRBD1 agrees at 8 bases. Read coverage stops 3 residues before the CDR3 terminus; the germline J gene supplies the remainder. Per germline, CDR1 SEHNR and CDR2 FQNEAQ (reference sequence). This CDR3 is built from 14 residues. Germline trimming cut 5 bases from V and 1 base from J; bases unmatched to any gene: 3.